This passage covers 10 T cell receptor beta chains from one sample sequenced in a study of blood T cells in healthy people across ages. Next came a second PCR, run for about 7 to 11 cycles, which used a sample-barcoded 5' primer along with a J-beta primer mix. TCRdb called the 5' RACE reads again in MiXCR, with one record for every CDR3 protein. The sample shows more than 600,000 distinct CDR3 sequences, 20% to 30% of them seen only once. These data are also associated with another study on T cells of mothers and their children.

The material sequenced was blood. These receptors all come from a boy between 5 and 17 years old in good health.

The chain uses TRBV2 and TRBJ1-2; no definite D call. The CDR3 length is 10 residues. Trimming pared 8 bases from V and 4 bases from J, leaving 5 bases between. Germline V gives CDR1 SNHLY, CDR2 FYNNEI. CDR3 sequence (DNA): TGTGCCAGCCGGGCCTATGGCTACACCTTC. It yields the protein CASRAYGYTF.

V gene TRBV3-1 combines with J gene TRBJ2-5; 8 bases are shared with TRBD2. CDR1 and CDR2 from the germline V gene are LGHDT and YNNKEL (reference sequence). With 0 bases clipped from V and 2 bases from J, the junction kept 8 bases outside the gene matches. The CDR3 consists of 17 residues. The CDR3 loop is CASSQDHGGDLQETQYF. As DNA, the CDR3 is TGTGCCAGCAGCCAAGATCACGGGGGGGATTTACAAGAGACCCAGTACTTC.

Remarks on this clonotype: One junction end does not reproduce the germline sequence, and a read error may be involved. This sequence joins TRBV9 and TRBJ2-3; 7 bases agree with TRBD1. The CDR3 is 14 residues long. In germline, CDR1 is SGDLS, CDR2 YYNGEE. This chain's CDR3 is CAGSPNRGLDTQYF. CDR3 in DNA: TGTGCCGGCAGCCCGAACAGGGGTCTGGATACGCAGTATTTT.

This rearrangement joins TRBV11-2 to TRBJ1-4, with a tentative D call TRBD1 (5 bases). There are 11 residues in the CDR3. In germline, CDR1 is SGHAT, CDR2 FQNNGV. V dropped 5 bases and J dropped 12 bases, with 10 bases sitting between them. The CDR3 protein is CASSHRGELFF. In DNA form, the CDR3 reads TGTGCCAGCAGCCACCGGGGGGAACTGTTTTTT.

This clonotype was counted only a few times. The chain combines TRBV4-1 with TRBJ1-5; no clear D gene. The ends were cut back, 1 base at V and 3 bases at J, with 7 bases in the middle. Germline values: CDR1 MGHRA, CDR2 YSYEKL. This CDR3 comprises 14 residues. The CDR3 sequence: CASSQVRNNQPQHF. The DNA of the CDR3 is TGCGCCAGCAGCCAAGTACGGAACAATCAGCCCCAGCATTTT.

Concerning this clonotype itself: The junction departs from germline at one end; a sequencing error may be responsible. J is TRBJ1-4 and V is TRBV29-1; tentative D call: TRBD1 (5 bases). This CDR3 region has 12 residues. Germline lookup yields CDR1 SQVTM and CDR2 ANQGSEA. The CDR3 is CSVQLDSEKPFF. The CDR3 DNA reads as TGCAGCGTACAACTCGACAGCGAAAAACCGTTTTTT.

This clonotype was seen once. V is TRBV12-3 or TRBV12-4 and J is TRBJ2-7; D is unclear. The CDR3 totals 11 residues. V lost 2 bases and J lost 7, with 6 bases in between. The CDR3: CASSLLEEQYF. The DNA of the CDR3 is TGTGCCAGCAGTTTATTAGAGGAGCAGTACTTC.

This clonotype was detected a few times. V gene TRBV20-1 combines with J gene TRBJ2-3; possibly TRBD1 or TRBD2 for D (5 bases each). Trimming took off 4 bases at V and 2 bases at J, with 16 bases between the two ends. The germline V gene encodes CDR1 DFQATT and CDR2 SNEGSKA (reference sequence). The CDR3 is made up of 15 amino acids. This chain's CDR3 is CSATPRGVYTDTQYF. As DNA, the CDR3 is TGCAGTGCTACACCCAGAGGGGTGTACACAGATACGCAGTATTTT.

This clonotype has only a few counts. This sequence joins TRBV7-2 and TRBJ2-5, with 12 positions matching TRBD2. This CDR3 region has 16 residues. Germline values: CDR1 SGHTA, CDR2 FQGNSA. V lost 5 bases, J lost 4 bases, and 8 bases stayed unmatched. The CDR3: CASSIRLAGVLETQYF. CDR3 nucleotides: TGTGCCAGCAGCATACGACTAGCGGGAGTACTAGAGACCCAGTACTTC.

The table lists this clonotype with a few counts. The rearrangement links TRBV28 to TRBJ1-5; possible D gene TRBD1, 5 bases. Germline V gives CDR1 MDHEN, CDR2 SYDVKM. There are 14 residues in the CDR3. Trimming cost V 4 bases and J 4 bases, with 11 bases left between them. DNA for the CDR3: TGTGCCAGCAGTTCGAGGGGCACTAATCAGCCCCAGCATTTT. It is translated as CASSSRGTNQPQHF.